This T cell receptor (beta chain) appears in the sequencing data of a study of graft-versus-host responses after intestinal transplantation. Across the whole study: All recipients were given anti-thymocyte globulin induction, and tacrolimus and steroids were then administered for 3 to 4 years.

From the graft tissue, intraepithelial and lamina propria lymphocytes were released through processing. The V end lost 5 bases, the J end lost 0 bases, and 14 bases lay between the germline ends. Germline CDR1 and CDR2: LNHDA and SQIVND (reference sequence). The CDR3 runs 16 residues. Assay: immunoSEQ multiplex PCR; the TCRdb copy retains only in-frame clones and omits some. In the table there are 9,000 to 10,000 clones, 65% to 90% of which are singletons. Points from the study as a whole: The study associated peak circulating GvH clone levels with early post-transplant HvG declines. Recipient-marrow GvH clones were detected, some having first appeared in ileum or blood. High graft-versus-host to host-versus-graft clonal ratios were found in allografts of patients who had graft-donor T cell macrochimerism.

Concerning this clone itself: Its antigen is unknown.

The receptor was isolated from a human patient who received an intestinal transplant, so some T cells may come from the graft donor. Sequences were derived from ileum tissue, sampled roughly 110 weeks after intestinal transplantation. The chain combines TRBV19 with TRBJ1-5, with TRBD1 as a possible D gene (6 bases). Written as DNA, the CDR3 is TGTGCCAGTAGTTTGACAGGTACCAATAGCAATCAGCCCCAGCATTTT. It is translated as CASSLTGTNSNQPQHF.